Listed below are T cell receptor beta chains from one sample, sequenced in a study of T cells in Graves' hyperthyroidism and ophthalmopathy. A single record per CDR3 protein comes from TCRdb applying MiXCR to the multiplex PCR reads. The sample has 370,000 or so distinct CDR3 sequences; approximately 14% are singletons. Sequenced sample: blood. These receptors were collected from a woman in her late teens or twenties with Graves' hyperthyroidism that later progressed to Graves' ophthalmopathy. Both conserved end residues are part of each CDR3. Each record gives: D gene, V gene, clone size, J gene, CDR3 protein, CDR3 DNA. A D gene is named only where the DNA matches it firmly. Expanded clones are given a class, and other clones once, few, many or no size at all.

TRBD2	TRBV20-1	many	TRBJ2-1	CSALSGRGSYNEQFF	TGCAGTGCTCTTAGCGGGAGGGGCTCCTACAATGAGCAGTTCTTC
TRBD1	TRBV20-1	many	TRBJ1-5	CSAWDRNQPQHF	TGCAGTGCTTGGGACAGAAATCAGCCCCAGCATTTT
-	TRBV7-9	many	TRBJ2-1	CASSHRDARRPQGQFF	TGTGCCAGCAGCCATAGGGACGCGCGTAGGCCTCAAGGGCAGTTCTTC
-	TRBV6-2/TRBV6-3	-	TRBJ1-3	CASSYEVTSGNTIYF	TGTGCCAGCAGTTACGAGGTCACCTCTGGAAACACCATATATTTT
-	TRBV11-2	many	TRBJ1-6	CASSLDSPLHF	TGTGCCAGCAGCCTCGATTCACCCCTCCACTTT
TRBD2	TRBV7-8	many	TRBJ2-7	CASRETGQGGSEQYF	TGTGCCAGCAGGGAGACCGGGCAGGGAGGGTCCGAGCAGTACTTC
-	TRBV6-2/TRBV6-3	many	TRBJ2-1	CASSYGLPSSYNEQFF	TGTGCCAGCAGTTACGGGCTGCCGAGCTCCTACAATGAGCAGTTCTTC
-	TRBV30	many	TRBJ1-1	CAWAAGDSEAFF	TGTGCCTGGGCGGCAGGGGATAGTGAAGCTTTCTTT
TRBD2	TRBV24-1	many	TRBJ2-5	CATSDPGLLKETQYF	TGTGCCACCAGTGATCCGGGACTACTAAAAGAGACCCAGTACTTC
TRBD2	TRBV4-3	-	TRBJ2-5	CASSQTILAGGRETQYF	TGCGCCAGCAGCCAGACGATACTAGCGGGAGGGAGGGAGACCCAGTACTTC
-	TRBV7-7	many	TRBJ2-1	CASSLALEGHAQFF	TGTGCTAGCAGCTTAGCGTTAGAGGGTCACGCGCAGTTCTTC
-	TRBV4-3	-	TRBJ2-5	CASSQSGQETQYF	TGCGCCAGCAGCCAGAGCGGGCAAGAGACCCAGTACTTC